One sample yielded the 18 T cell receptor beta chains listed below, sequenced in a study of identical twins. Each CDR3 protein is one row after TCRdb ran MiXCR on the 5' RACE reads. Among about 450,000 distinct CDR3 sequences listed, about a fifth were seen once. The specimen sequenced was naive T cells sorted from blood. The receptors originated from a man between 45 and 60 years old in good health.

Notes on this clonotype: A single base separates this from a much larger clone, so it may be a read error. The chain employs TRBV6-5 and TRBJ2-7, with TRBD2 matching over 11 bases. The V segment lost 2 bases and the J segment 3 bases; nucleotides outside the gene matches: 12. Germline V gene data show CDR1 as MNHEY and CDR2 as SVGAGI. This CDR3 has 18 amino acids. The CDR3 nucleotides read TGTGCCAGCAGTTACACCGGGACTAGCGGCCCTCTGTACTACGAGCAGTACTTC. Translation gives CASSYTGTSGPLYYEQYF.

The CDR3: CASSLVGTLAKNIQYF. The CDR3, as DNA: TGTGCCAGCAGCTTAGTCGGGACCCTAGCCAAAAACATTCAGTACTTC. This chain links TRBV7-8 with TRBJ2-4, with D possibly called TRBD1 or TRBD2 (5 bases each). This CDR3 is 16 amino acids long. Germline lookup yields CDR1 SGHVS and CDR2 FQNEAQ. Trimming pared 1 base from V and 0 bases from J, leaving 10 bases between.

The V and J genes are TRBV7-6 and TRBJ2-3; D ambiguous. The V end lost 1 base, the J end lost 3 bases, and 14 bases lay between the germline ends. Germline assignment: CDR1 SGHVS and CDR2 FNYEAQ. This CDR3 has 16 residues. CDR3 region: CASSLEVKGGTDTQYF. CDR3 bases: TGTGCCAGCAGCTTAGAAGTTAAGGGTGGTACAGATACGCAGTATTTT. Combining the CDR3 with reference TRBV7-6 and TRBJ2-3 gives the whole variable domain GAGVSQSPRYKVTKRGQDVALRCDPISGHVSLYWYRQALGQGPEFLTYFNYEAQQDKSGLPNDRFSAERPEGSISTLTIQRTEQRDSAMYRCASSLEVKGGTDTQYFGPGTRLTVL.

This clonotype appeared a few times. The CDR3 sequence: CSDMDREAGEKLFF. The DNA for the CDR3 is TGCAGCGACATGGACAGGGAAGCGGGTGAAAAACTGTTTTTT. The rearrangement links TRBV29-1 to TRBJ1-4; 8 bases agree with TRBD1. The CDR3 contains 14 residues. The germline CDR1 and CDR2 sequences are SQVTM and ANQGSEA. The J segment lost 7 bases and the V segment lost 7 bases, leaving 11 bases of the junction unmatched.

At least ten counts were recorded for this clonotype. The rearrangement joins TRBV20-1 to TRBJ2-7; D may match TRBD1 or TRBD2 (5 bases each). V lost 6 bases and J 0 bases, leaving 21 bases between the germline ends. The CDR3 consists of 16 residues. Germline-derived CDR1 and CDR2 are DFQATT and SNEGSKA (reference sequence). The CDR3 sequence is CSANPGPDLSSYEQYF. CDR3 sequence (DNA): TGCAGTGCGAACCCGGGACCCGATTTGAGCTCCTACGAGCAGTACTTC.

This clonotype was seen only a few times. This chain uses TRBV12-3 or TRBV12-4 with TRBJ2-1, with a tentative D call TRBD2 (6 bases). The V end lost 6 bases, the J end lost 6 bases, and 9 bases lay between the germline ends. This CDR3 has 12 residues. Here the CDR3 DNA reads TGTGCCAGCAGGGGGGACTTCAATGAGCAGTTCTTC. This encodes CASRGDFNEQFF.

V and J are TRBV9 and TRBJ1-6; unclear D gene. Trimming removed 2 bases at V and 7 bases at J, with 7 bases between. The germline V gene has CDR1 SGDLS and CDR2 YYNGEE. The CDR3 loop spans 13 amino acids. CDR3 amino acids: CASSVEANSPLHF. In DNA, the CDR3 is TGTGCCAGCAGCGTTGAGGCCAATTCACCCCTCCACTTT. Variable domain in full (rest from reference TRBV9 and TRBJ1-6): DSGVTQTPKHLITATGQRVTLRCSPRSGDLSVYWYQQSLDQGLQFLIQYYNGEERAKGNILERFSAQQFPDLHSELNLSSLELGDSALYFCASSVEANSPLHFGNGTRLTVT.

The CDR3 coding sequence is TGTGCCAGCAGTTACTCGATGGGGGTTTTGAGCAATCAGCCCCAGCATTTT. Translating it yields CASSYSMGVLSNQPQHF. V and J are TRBV6-5 and TRBJ1-5; weak D call: TRBD1 (5 bases). CDR1 is MNHEY, CDR2 SVGAGI, per germline. Trimming cost V 0 bases and J 1 base, with 13 bases left between them. The CDR3 totals 17 residues.

The chain is built from TRBV29-1 and TRBJ2-5; D is undetermined. Germline V gives CDR1 SQVTM, CDR2 ANQGSEA. The CDR3 runs to 11 residues. V lost 6 bases, J lost 4 bases, and 9 bases lay in between. DNA of the CDR3: TGCAGCGTAACGCCGGGAGAGACCCAGTACTTC. Translating gives CSVTPGETQYF.

This chain links TRBV5-1 with TRBJ2-3, with D possibly being TRBD2 (5 bases). This CDR3 spans 17 amino acids. CDR1 is SGHRS, CDR2 YFSETQ, per germline. Trimming removed 2 bases from V and 1 base from J, with 17 bases in between. CDR3 sequence (DNA): TGCGCCAGCAGCTTATTTGAGGGTCCCGTGGGCACAGATACGCAGTATTTT. Translating gives CASSLFEGPVGTDTQYF.

V is TRBV18 and J is TRBJ2-7; 13 bases line up with TRBD2. Germline V gene sequence: CDR1 KGHSH, CDR2 LQKENI. The CDR3 covers 20 residues. V shed 3 bases, J shed 4 bases, and the junction held 18 bases outside the gene matches. As DNA, the CDR3 is TGTGCCAGCTCACCCACTCCTGGACTAGCGGGAGACCGTCCACTTTACGAGCAGTACTTC. It is translated as CASSPTPGLAGDRPLYEQYF.

This clonotype was recorded a few times. The chain combines TRBV6-1 with TRBJ1-6; 9 bases map to TRBD1. The V segment lost 7 bases and the J segment 6 bases; nucleotides outside the gene matches: 7. Looked up from germline, CDR1 is MNHNS and CDR2 is SASEGT. The CDR3 consists of 15 residues. CDR3 DNA: TGTGCCAGCACCTTGGGGACAGGGCCTAATTCACCCCTCCACTTT. It yields the protein CASTLGTGPNSPLHF.

V usage is TRBV2 and J usage is TRBJ1-4; D is ambiguous. Germline V lookup: CDR1 SNHLY, CDR2 FYNNEI. V shed 3 bases and J shed 10 bases, with 9 bases lying between them. The CDR3 is 12 amino acids. The CDR3: CASSDDERKLFF. The CDR3 bases are TGTGCCAGCAGTGATGATGAGAGAAAACTGTTTTTT. Full variable domain (rest looked up from reference TRBV2 and TRBJ1-4): EPEVTQTPSHQVTQMGQEVILRCVPISNHLYFYWYRQILGQKVEFLVSFYNNEISEKSEIFDDQFSVERPDGSNFTLKIRSTKLEDSAMYFCASSDDERKLFFGSGTQLSVL.

This clonotype was seen many times. The gene calls are TRBV10-3 and TRBJ2-7, with D perhaps matching TRBD2 (5 bases). The germline CDR1 and CDR2 sequences are ENHRY and SYGVKD. Trimming cost V 2 bases and J 6 bases, with 11 bases left between them. This CDR3 spans 13 amino acids. CDR3 in amino acids: CAISEPYGVEQYF. CDR3 DNA: TGTGCCATCAGTGAGCCCTACGGGGTCGAGCAGTACTTC.

This sequence joins TRBV25-1 and TRBJ2-7; D perhaps matches TRBD1 (6 bases). Germline lookup yields CDR1 MGHDK and CDR2 SYGVNS. The CDR3 spans 16 residues. The V end was cut by 4 bases, the J end by 0 bases, with 16 bases between. CDR3 region: CASSASGTPSSYEQYF. The CDR3 region has the DNA TGTGCCAGCAGTGCCTCCGGGACACCGAGCTCCTACGAGCAGTACTTC.

The chain joins TRBV6-1 to TRBJ2-5; TRBD1 or TRBD2 may be the D gene (5 bases each). The CDR3 totals 13 residues. The germline V gene has CDR1 MNHNS and CDR2 SASEGT. For the CDR3, the DNA is TGTGCTTGTGGGGCGCTAGCTATGAAGACCCAGTACTTC. Translation: CACGALAMKTQYF.

J is TRBJ2-3 and V is TRBV20-1; D gene uncertain. CDR3 length: 12 residues. Germline V CDR1 and CDR2: DFQATT, SNEGSKA (reference sequence). Trimming stripped 0 bases from V and 4 bases from J, with 5 bases between. CDR3 loop: CSARDPPDTQYF. CDR3 DNA sequence: TGCAGTGCTAGAGATCCCCCAGATACGCAGTATTTT.

This clonotype occurred many times. This chain uses TRBV15 with TRBJ2-7; 11 positions agree with TRBD2. Germline lookup yields CDR1 LNHNV and CDR2 YYDKDF (reference sequence). The V gene end was trimmed by 6 bases and the J gene end by 2 bases; junction bases not matched to a gene: 6. The CDR3 is 15 residues long. The CDR3 loop reads CATSPGTSGPYEQYF. In nucleotides, the CDR3 is TGTGCCACCAGTCCCGGGACTAGCGGCCCCTACGAGCAGTACTTC.